One sample yielded the 14 T cell receptor beta chains listed below, sequenced in a study of CD8+ T cells in alopecia areata. Sequencing relied on a cDNA template that was reverse transcribed from extracted RNA. TCRdb's copy holds only in-frame clones and misses some; the assay was immunoSEQ multiplex PCR. The repertoire holds a few hundred thousand clones, more than 50% seen once, with under 5% in the top ten. Material for sequencing was CD8+ T cells sorted from blood. Receptors originate from a human donor in good health.

This clone occurred a few times. The chain couples TRBV15 to TRBJ2-5, with D uncertain. CDR1 LNHNV and CDR2 YYDKDF come from the germline V gene (reference sequence). Trimming took off 5 bases at V and 1 base at J, with 11 bases between the two ends. There are 14 residues in the CDR3. The CDR3 spells CATSERWSQETQYF. The CDR3 bases are TGTGCCACCAGCGAGAGGTGGAGCCAAGAGACCCAGTACTTC.

This chain uses TRBV2 with TRBJ2-3; 7 bases are a match to TRBD1. V trimming: 3 bases; J trimming: 6 bases; junction bases outside the gene matches: 6. The CDR3 is 14 residues long. The germline V gene has CDR1 SNHLY and CDR2 FYNNEI. The CDR3 bases are TGTGCCAGCAGTGAGGACGAGGGGGCGGATACGCAGTATTTT. Residues: CASSEDEGADTQYF.

V and J are TRBV11-3 and TRBJ2-1; 8 nucleotides agree with TRBD1. The CDR3 is 14 amino acids. The J segment lost 6 bases and the V segment lost 7 bases, leaving 8 bases of the junction unmatched. Germline-derived CDR1 and CDR2 are SGHNT and YENEEA. CDR3 region: CASTDRGPSNEQFF. CDR3 in DNA: TGTGCCAGCACAGACAGGGGACCATCCAATGAGCAGTTCTTC.

This clone was recorded once. The chain couples TRBV25-1 to TRBJ1-2, with D perhaps TRBD1 (6 bases). CDR1 is MGHDK, CDR2 SYGVNS, per germline. Trimming pared 4 bases from V and 6 bases from J, leaving 21 bases between. The CDR3 has 16 amino acids. This CDR3 is CASSGGRRRGQDGYTF. Written as DNA, the CDR3 is TGTGCCAGCAGTGGAGGAAGAAGACGGGGGCAGGATGGCTACACCTTC.

This chain links TRBV29-1 with TRBJ2-1, with D maybe TRBD2 (7 bases). This CDR3 has 16 residues. Trimming shortened V by 6 bases and J by 4 bases, and 22 bases separated the two germline ends. Germline lookup yields CDR1 SQVTM and CDR2 ANQGSEA. CDR3 nucleotides: TGCAGCGTCGACCTAGCGGTGGGGGGGACATACAATGAGCAGTTCTTC. Residues: CSVDLAVGGTYNEQFF.

The chain links TRBV29-1 to TRBJ2-1; 10 nucleotides align to TRBD2. The CDR3 consists of 14 residues. Looked up from germline, CDR1 is SQVTM and CDR2 is ANQGSEA. V was clipped by 0 bases and J by 10 bases; unmatched bases: 6. The CDR3 coding sequence is TGCAGCGTTGAAGAGAGCGGGGGGGCCCGGGAGCAGTTCTTC. Residues: CSVEESGGAREQFF.

This chain connects TRBV2 to TRBJ1-2; the match to TRBD1 covers 8 bases. The CDR3 spans 12 residues. Germline V lookup: CDR1 SNHLY, CDR2 FYNNEI. After removal of 8 bases from V and 4 bases from J, the junction contained 3 bases not matched to a gene. The CDR3 here is CASYGQGYGYTF. The DNA for the CDR3 is TGTGCCAGCTACGGACAGGGCTATGGCTACACCTTC.

This chain uses TRBV29-1 with TRBJ2-1, with TRBD2 as a possible D gene (6 bases). The V gene lost 3 bases and the J gene lost 8 bases, with 14 bases spanning the gap. CDR1 and CDR2 (germline): SQVTM, ANQGSEA. The CDR3 length is 13 residues. CDR3 residues: CSVDGRGEHEQFF. The CDR3 DNA reads TGCAGCGTTGACGGGCGGGGCGAGCATGAGCAGTTCTTC.

This chain links TRBV5-1 with TRBJ1-1, with D perhaps matching TRBD1 (5 bases). Germline CDR1 SGHRS, CDR2 YFSETQ. Trimming removed 0 bases from V and 4 bases from J, with 22 bases in between. This CDR3 region has 18 residues. CDR3 sequence (DNA): TGCGCCAGCAGCTTGGCCGCTGTGGGTACCGTGAGGGGCACTGAAGCTTTCTTT. It codes for CASSLAAVGTVRGTEAFF.

This chain links TRBV5-6 with TRBJ2-7; D gene unclear. CDR3 length equals 15 residues. The germline CDR1 and CDR2 sequences are SGHDT and YYEEEE. V lost 4 bases and J 3 bases, leaving 17 bases between the germline ends. The CDR3 loop is CASSGPPADIYEQYF. CDR3 coding DNA: TGTGCCAGCAGCGGGCCCCCGGCGGATATCTACGAGCAGTACTTC. Full variable domain (missing parts from reference TRBV5-6 and TRBJ2-7): DAGVTQSPTHLIKTRGQQVTLRCSPKSGHDTVSWYQQALGQGPQFIFQYYEEEERQRGNFPDRFSGHQFPNYSSELNVNALLLGDSALYLCASSGPPADIYEQYFGPGTRLTVT.

The chain couples TRBV19 to TRBJ2-7; D is possibly TRBD1 (6 bases). The length of the CDR3 is 15 residues. Trimming took off 3 bases at V and 3 bases at J, with 15 bases between the two ends. The germline V gene encodes CDR1 LNHDA and CDR2 SQIVND (reference sequence). The CDR3: CASSIGTTFFYEQYF. The CDR3 DNA follows: TGTGCCAGTAGTATCGGGACAACATTTTTCTACGAGCAGTACTTC.

This chain uses TRBV28 with TRBJ2-1, with D possibly matching TRBD1 (5 bases). Germline V gene data show CDR1 as MDHEN and CDR2 as SYDVKM. V was trimmed by 7 bases and J by 5 bases, leaving 12 bases between them. The CDR3 is 13 amino acids. The CDR3 coding sequence is TGTGCCAGCAAACCCCAGGGCCACAATGAGCAGTTCTTC. Residues: CASKPQGHNEQFF.

V gene TRBV14 combines with J gene TRBJ2-1, with 11 bases aligning to TRBD2. Germline V gene data show CDR1 as SGHDN and CDR2 as FVKESK. CDR3 length: 18 amino acids. The ends lost 7 bases at V and 4 bases at J; junction bases unmatched: 15. CDR3 region: CASTPSGGPTREYNEQFF. CDR3 DNA: TGTGCCAGCACTCCTAGCGGGGGGCCCACCAGAGAGTACAATGAGCAGTTCTTC.

A few counts support this clone. Other DNA sequences within the sample encode an identical CDR3. The J gene is TRBJ1-1, the V gene TRBV7-9; D gene unclear. CDR1 and CDR2 from the germline V gene are SEHNR and FQNEAQ (reference sequence). CDR3 length: 13 residues. V was trimmed by 1 base and J by 0 bases, leaving 3 bases between them. The CDR3 sequence: CASSLVLNTEAFF. The CDR3 nucleotides read TGTGCCAGCAGCTTAGTACTGAACACTGAAGCTTTCTTT.